Sequencing of this T cell receptor beta chain was carried out in a study of T cell responses to AZD1222 COVID-19 vaccine. Study-wide results and caveats: Baseline seropositivity occurred in only six AZD1222 recipients. Compared with day 0, the breadth and depth of the Spike-specific TCR repertoire rose significantly after two doses of AZD1222.

The data were produced by immunoSEQ multiplex PCR, yet TCRdb's version contains in-frame clones alone and is incomplete. Of fewer than 200,000 clones in the sample, 85% to 95% were seen once. Regarding this clone: No antigen is known for it.

The CDR3 sequence is 13 residues long. The germline V gene encodes CDR1 MNHNY and CDR2 SVGAGI (reference sequence). V was pared by 0 bases and J by 4 bases, with 5 bases between. The source is an adult in good health. This material consisted of peripheral blood, taken on day 0 of AZD1222 vaccination. The chain has TRBV6-6 and TRBJ2-3, with unresolved D. The CDR3 here is CASSYSSADTQYF. The CDR3 DNA sequence: TGTGCCAGCAGTTACTCAAGCGCAGATACGCAGTATTTT.